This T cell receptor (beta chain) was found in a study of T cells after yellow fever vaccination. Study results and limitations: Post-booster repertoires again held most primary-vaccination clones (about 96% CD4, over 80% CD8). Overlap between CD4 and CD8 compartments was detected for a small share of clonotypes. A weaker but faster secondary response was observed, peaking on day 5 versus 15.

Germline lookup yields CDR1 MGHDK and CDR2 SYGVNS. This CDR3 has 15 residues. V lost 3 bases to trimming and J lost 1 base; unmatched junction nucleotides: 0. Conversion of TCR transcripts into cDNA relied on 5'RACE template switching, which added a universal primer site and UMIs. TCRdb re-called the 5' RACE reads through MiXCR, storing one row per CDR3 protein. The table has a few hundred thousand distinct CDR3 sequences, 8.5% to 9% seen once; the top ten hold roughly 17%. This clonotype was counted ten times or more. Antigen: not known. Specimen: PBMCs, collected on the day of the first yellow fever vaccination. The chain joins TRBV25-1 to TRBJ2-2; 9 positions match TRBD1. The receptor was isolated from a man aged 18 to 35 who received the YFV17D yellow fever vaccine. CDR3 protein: CASSEGQGNTGELFF. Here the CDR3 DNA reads TGTGCCAGCAGTGAGGGACAGGGGAACACCGGGGAGCTGTTTTTT.